The 23 T cell receptor beta chains below come from one sample, sequenced in a study of T cells in localized non-small cell lung cancer. This table comes from immunoSEQ multiplex PCR, and its TCRdb copy is limited to in-frame clones, with some not included. The table has around 30,000 clones, around 92% seen once. This material consisted of peripheral blood mononuclear cells, taken before any cancer treatment. Receptor source: a woman aged 40-70 years with stage III lung adenocarcinoma.

This chain connects TRBV5-1 to TRBJ1-6; D is unclear. The CDR3 loop spans 15 amino acids. V gave up 1 base and J gave up 6 bases, with 11 bases separating them. In germline, CDR1 is SGHRS, CDR2 YFSETQ. CDR3 coding DNA: TGCGCCAGCAGCTTGTCACCGAATACTAATTCACCCCTCCACTTT. As protein: CASSLSPNTNSPLHF.

This chain joins TRBV18 and TRBJ1-4; no clear D. V shed 1 base and J shed 5 bases, with 20 bases lying between them. Looked up from germline, CDR1 is KGHSH and CDR2 is LQKENI. The CDR3 has 18 amino acids. The CDR3 DNA sequence: TGTGCCAGCTCACCACGGGCAGTCTTATTTTATTCGAATGAAAAACTGTTTTTT. Its protein is CASSPRAVLFYSNEKLFF.

The J gene is TRBJ1-5, the V gene TRBV6-5, with TRBD1 identical over 10 bases. The CDR3 has 15 residues. Germline loops: CDR1 MNHEY, CDR2 SVGAGI. The V gene end was trimmed by 5 bases and the J gene end by 4 bases; junction bases not matched to a gene: 5. The CDR3 reads CASSRWTGGNQPQHF. Here the CDR3 DNA reads TGTGCCAGCAGTCGTTGGACAGGGGGAAATCAGCCCCAGCATTTT.

This clone showed up just once. The V and J genes are TRBV7-2 and TRBJ1-4, with a possible D match to TRBD1 (6 bases). This CDR3 comprises 16 residues. V was cut by 1 base and J by 8 bases, with 17 bases left in between. Germline lookup yields CDR1 SGHTA and CDR2 FQGNSA. In DNA, the CDR3 is TGTGCCAGCAGCTTAGAGGGGGTTCTAGGCTGGGAAAAACTGTTTTTT. Residues: CASSLEGVLGWEKLFF.

V usage is TRBV7-2 and J usage is TRBJ2-3; 12 nucleotides align to TRBD2. In germline, CDR1 is SGHTA, CDR2 FQGNSA. The CDR3 totals 14 residues. Trimming cost V 5 bases and J 6 bases; bases outside gene matches: 3. The CDR3 protein is CASSRTSGRDTQYF. CDR3 DNA: TGTGCCAGCAGCCGTACTAGCGGGAGGGATACGCAGTATTTT.

The chain recombines TRBV5-1 with TRBJ2-7; tentatively, D is TRBD2 (6 bases). The CDR3 contains 13 residues. Trimming removed 0 bases from V and 5 bases from J, with 9 bases in between. Germline V gives CDR1 SGHRS, CDR2 YFSETQ. This chain's CDR3 is CASSLVQRDEQYF. CDR3 DNA: TGCGCCAGCAGCTTGGTCCAGCGGGACGAGCAGTACTTC.

The chain carries TRBV6-5 and TRBJ2-5; D call uncertain. The CDR3 runs 12 residues. Germline lookup yields CDR1 MNHEY and CDR2 SVGAGI. V was pared by 2 bases and J by 1 base, with 2 bases between. CDR3 DNA: TGTGCCAGCAGTTACCCCCAAGAGACCCAGTACTTC. It translates to CASSYPQETQYF.

The chain couples TRBV7-6 to TRBJ1-1; the D gene is possibly TRBD1 (5 bases). V lost 0 bases and J 3 bases, leaving 11 bases between the germline ends. Germline loops: CDR1 SGHVS, CDR2 FNYEAQ. The CDR3 contains 15 residues. The CDR3 reads CASSLARGRDTEAFF. DNA for the CDR3: TGTGCCAGCAGCTTAGCGAGGGGCAGGGACACTGAAGCTTTCTTT.

The chain combines TRBV4-3 with TRBJ2-3; the D is unclear. From germline, CDR1 is LGHNA and CDR2 YSLEER. The V end lost 2 bases, the J end lost 0 bases, and 0 bases lay between the germline ends. The CDR3 is 12 residues long. As DNA, the CDR3 is TGCGCCAGCAGCCAAAGCACAGATACGCAGTATTTT. Translated, it gives CASSQSTDTQYF.

V and J are TRBV5-1 and TRBJ2-1, with no clear D. With 0 bases removed from V and 4 bases from J, the gap between germline ends came to 5 bases. The germline V gene encodes CDR1 SGHRS and CDR2 YFSETQ. There are 13 residues in the CDR3. CDR3 protein: CASSLDGYNEQFF. The CDR3 nucleotides are TGCGCCAGCAGCTTGGACGGATACAATGAGCAGTTCTTC.

V and J are TRBV6-1 and TRBJ1-2; the D gene is possibly TRBD1 (5 bases). CDR3 size: 16 residues. Germline V gene sequence: CDR1 MNHNS, CDR2 SASEGT. The V and J ends lost 1 base and 5 bases respectively, with 17 bases between them. For the CDR3, the DNA is TGTGCCAGCAGTGAAGTAGGGGCGGCGGCCCTTTATGGCTACACCTTC. It codes for CASSEVGAAALYGYTF.

The chain recombines TRBV28 with TRBJ2-7; 8 bases align to TRBD1. Trimming removed 3 bases from V and 4 bases from J; junction bases left unmatched: 8. Germline CDR1 and CDR2: MDHEN and SYDVKM. There are 15 residues in the CDR3. CDR3 in DNA: TGTGCCAGCAGTTTCGAAGGACAGGGAATTTACGAGCAGTACTTC. Its translation: CASSFEGQGIYEQYF.

V gene TRBV7-3 combines with J gene TRBJ1-1; D is undetermined. From germline, CDR1 is SGHTA and CDR2 FQGTGA. Deletions cut 5 bases from V and 2 bases from J, with 9 bases between. There are 13 residues in the CDR3. The CDR3 DNA reads as TGTGCCAGCAGCACCACAGCTAACACTGAAGCTTTCTTT. Translation: CASSTTANTEAFF.

The chain combines TRBV18 with TRBJ1-2; weak D call: TRBD1 (6 bases). The germline CDR1 and CDR2 sequences are KGHSH and LQKENI. The CDR3 covers 12 residues. Between the trimmed V and J ends, which lost 6 bases and 10 bases, there was a span of 15 bases. The CDR3 DNA sequence: TGTGCCAGCTCTCCCAGACAGGATGTCTACACCTTC. This encodes CASSPRQDVYTF.

The rearrangement links TRBV4-3 to TRBJ2-1, with 8 bases identical to TRBD2. This CDR3 spans 17 amino acids. Trimming cost V 0 bases and J 3 bases; bases outside gene matches: 7. CDR1 and CDR2 from the germline V gene are LGHNA and YSLEER. In nucleotides, the CDR3 is TGCGCCAGCAGCCAAGAATCGGGACTAGGCTACTACAATGAGCAGTTCTTC. Protein sequence: CASSQESGLGYYNEQFF.

The chain combines TRBV7-9 with TRBJ2-1; D is ambiguous. V was cut by 1 base and J by 6 bases, with 4 bases left in between. The CDR3 consists of 12 residues. Germline lookup yields CDR1 SEHNR and CDR2 FQNEAQ (reference sequence). The CDR3 nucleotides read TGTGCCAGCAGCTTAGGGGTCAATGAGCAGTTCTTC. Translation gives CASSLGVNEQFF.

The rearrangement links TRBV5-1 to TRBJ1-1, with D perhaps TRBD1 (5 bases). The germline gives CDR1 SGHRS, CDR2 YFSETQ. Deletions cut 0 bases from V and 6 bases from J, with 21 bases between. This CDR3 contains 17 residues. Here the CDR3 DNA reads TGCGCCAGCAGCTTGGTGGGGCAGGGCGGCCAAGGGGCTGAAGCTTTCTTT. Its translation is CASSLVGQGGQGAEAFF.

J is TRBJ2-7 and V is TRBV15; 10 bases agree with TRBD1. CDR1 is LNHNV, CDR2 YYDKDF, per germline (reference sequence). The CDR3 sequence is 17 residues long. Germline trimming cut 1 base from V and 6 bases from J; bases unmatched to any gene: 12. The DNA for the CDR3 is TGTGCCACCAGCAGAGTGATCACGGGACAGGGGACGGGCGAGCAGTACTTC. As protein: CATSRVITGQGTGEQYF.

The chain has TRBV5-1 and TRBJ2-1; 9 bases agree with TRBD2. Germline V lookup: CDR1 SGHRS, CDR2 YFSETQ. Germline trimming cut 1 base from V and 5 bases from J; bases unmatched to any gene: 7. This CDR3 contains 16 residues. The CDR3 DNA is TGCGCCAGCAGCTTGATAGGCGGGAGGGCCAACAATGAGCAGTTCTTC. Translation gives CASSLIGGRANNEQFF.

The rearrangement uses TRBV6-6 and TRBJ2-7; TRBD1 matches at 7 bases. V lost 5 bases to trimming and J lost 2 bases; unmatched junction nucleotides: 3. This CDR3 comprises 13 residues. Germline CDR1 reads MNHNY; CDR2 reads SVGAGI (reference sequence). The CDR3 reads CASSHDRAYEQYF. Here the CDR3 DNA reads TGTGCCAGCAGTCACGACAGGGCCTACGAGCAGTACTTC.

The rearrangement uses TRBV5-1 and TRBJ1-5; weak D call: TRBD1 (5 bases). The CDR3 is made up of 15 amino acids. Looked up from germline, CDR1 is SGHRS and CDR2 is YFSETQ. V was trimmed by 0 bases and J by 2 bases, leaving 9 bases between them. CDR3 protein: CASSLEGRGNQPQHF. CDR3 sequence (DNA): TGCGCCAGCAGCTTGGAGGGACGGGGCAATCAGCCCCAGCATTTT.

The chain couples TRBV11-2 to TRBJ2-7; D is possibly TRBD1 (6 bases). The ends were cut back, 5 bases at V and 1 base at J, with 9 bases in the middle. Germline V gene data show CDR1 as SGHAT and CDR2 as FQNNGV. CDR3 length: 13 residues. CDR3 protein: CASSVTGSYEQYF. CDR3 bases: TGTGCCAGCAGCGTGACAGGTTCCTACGAGCAGTACTTC.

Concerning this clone: Its ends do not fully match the called genes, so a read error is possible. The J gene is TRBJ1-5, the V gene TRBV28, with D uncertain. The CDR3 is 15 amino acids. Germline assignment: CDR1 MDHEN and CDR2 SYDVKM. DNA of the CDR3: TGTGCCAGCAATTTAAAAGGACGGGTAAATCAGCCCCAGCATTTT. Protein sequence: CASNLKGRVNQPQHF.